Described below is a single T cell receptor (beta chain) sequence and its context. The data originate from a study of T cell changes during pregnancy in multiple sclerosis. Measured with immunoSEQ multiplex PCR; TCRdb has only the in-frame clones, and not every one. The sample has roughly 46,000 clones, around 80% seen once. Germline lookup yields CDR1 SGHAT and CDR2 FQDESV (reference sequence). The CDR3 sequence is 14 residues long. The V end was cut by 4 bases, the J end by 5 bases, with 15 bases between. This chain connects TRBV11-1 to TRBJ2-7; tentatively, D is TRBD1 (5 bases). The sample was CD4+ T cells from peripheral blood mononuclear cells, taken before pregnancy. The clonotype was recovered from a female donor with multiple sclerosis, enrolled in a pregnancy study. CDR3 sequence: CASSSQGIHHEQYF. The DNA for the CDR3 is TGTGCCAGCAGCTCCCAGGGAATCCACCACGAGCAGTACTTC.